This passage covers 19 T cell receptor beta chains from one sample sequenced in a study of T cells after yellow fever vaccination. Via MiXCR, TCRdb re-called the 5' RACE reads, giving one row per CDR3 protein. Of hundreds of thousands of distinct CDR3 sequences listed, 8.7% are singletons. The sequences come from PBMCs, collected on the day of the first yellow fever vaccination. Receptor source: a man younger than 30 who received the YFV17D yellow fever vaccine.

V is TRBV18 and J is TRBJ1-1, with TRBD1 as a possible D gene (6 bases). Trimming pared 3 bases from V and 4 bases from J, leaving 12 bases between. Germline V gene data show CDR1 as KGHSH and CDR2 as LQKENI. The CDR3 consists of 14 residues. The CDR3 bases are TGTGCCAGCTCACCGTTCACAGGGAGCACTGAAGCTTTCTTT. Encoded protein: CASSPFTGSTEAFF.

This clonotype was observed at least ten times. The gene calls are TRBV6-5 and TRBJ2-3; the D is unclear. The CDR3 has 15 amino acids. Germline loops: CDR1 MNHEY, CDR2 SVGAGI. V lost 0 bases to trimming and J lost 0 bases, with 7 bases between them. This chain's CDR3 is CASSYSAVSTDTQYF. In DNA, the CDR3 is TGTGCCAGCAGTTACTCCGCGGTGAGCACAGATACGCAGTATTTT.

This clonotype was counted at least ten times. V usage is TRBV29-1 and J usage is TRBJ2-3; 8 positions match TRBD2. V lost 2 bases to trimming and J lost 6 bases; unmatched junction nucleotides: 10. The CDR3 has 15 residues. The germline gives CDR1 SQVTM, CDR2 ANQGSEA. The CDR3 reads CSVERRGATWDTQYF. The CDR3, as DNA: TGCAGCGTTGAAAGGCGGGGGGCAACATGGGATACGCAGTATTTT.

The sample holds many counts of this clonotype. The gene calls are TRBV20-1 and TRBJ2-7, with D possibly being TRBD1 (6 bases). V lost 3 bases, J lost 1 base, and 13 bases lay in between. CDR1 and CDR2 from the germline V gene are DFQATT and SNEGSKA (reference sequence). The CDR3 has 14 residues. CDR3 amino acids: CSASGSDRSYEQYV. The CDR3 bases are TGCAGTGCTAGTGGGAGTGACAGGTCCTACGAGCAGTACGTC.

The genes are TRBV4-2 and TRBJ2-3; D uncertain. Germline V CDR1 and CDR2: LGHNA, YNFKEQ. V was pared by 3 bases and J by 1 base, with 11 bases between. This CDR3 comprises 15 residues. CDR3 coding DNA: TGTGCCAGCAGCCAGACTCCCTCAGGCACAGATACGCAGTATTTT. It yields the protein CASSQTPSGTDTQYF.

This clonotype was counted a few times. The chain links TRBV7-9 to TRBJ2-5; D remains unclear. The CDR3 contains 14 residues. Germline values: CDR1 SEHNR, CDR2 FQNEAQ (reference sequence). The V end lost 3 bases, the J end lost 1 base, and 9 bases lay between the germline ends. The CDR3 DNA follows: TGTGCCAGCAGCTTCCGTCCGTCCCAAGAGACCCAGTACTTC. This translates into CASSFRPSQETQYF.

This clonotype has more than one count but fewer than ten. The chain carries TRBV11-1 and TRBJ2-1; 14 nucleotides match TRBD2. With 4 bases clipped from V and 0 bases from J, the junction kept 8 bases outside the gene matches. Germline CDR1 and CDR2: SGHAT and FQDESV (reference sequence). This CDR3 has 19 residues. The CDR3 protein is CASSSRLAGGPFSYNEQFF. Here the CDR3 DNA reads TGTGCCAGCAGCTCCCGACTAGCGGGGGGGCCATTCTCCTACAATGAGCAGTTCTTC.

J is TRBJ2-5 and V is TRBV4-3, with unresolved D. Between the trimmed V and J ends, which lost 3 bases and 5 bases, there was a span of 10 bases. Germline lookup yields CDR1 LGHNA and CDR2 YSLEER. The CDR3 spans 13 residues. Written as DNA, the CDR3 is TGCGCCAGCAGCCAGAGCCTACGGGAGACCCAGTACTTC. As protein: CASSQSLRETQYF.

Here the CDR3 DNA reads TGCAGTGCTAGAGACCGTTTAAACCAGCCCCAGCATTTT. Protein product: CSARDRLNQPQHF. This chain joins TRBV20-1 and TRBJ1-5; D unresolved. Germline V gene data show CDR1 as DFQATT and CDR2 as SNEGSKA (reference sequence). Between the trimmed V and J ends, which lost 0 bases and 7 bases, there was a span of 10 bases. CDR3 size: 13 residues.

This clonotype was found many times. V is TRBV20-1 and J is TRBJ1-2; D remains ambiguous. The CDR3 totals 11 residues. Germline CDR1 and CDR2: DFQATT and SNEGSKA (reference sequence). V lost 0 bases, J lost 8 bases, and 7 bases lay in between. This CDR3 reads CSARDGGGYTF. The CDR3 region has the DNA TGCAGTGCTAGAGACGGCGGGGGCTACACCTTC.

This clonotype came up a few times. The V call is TRBV7-2, the J call TRBJ1-1; D might be TRBD1 (5 bases). The CDR3 runs 14 residues. The V and J ends lost 5 bases and 3 bases respectively, with 13 bases between them. In germline, CDR1 is SGHTA, CDR2 FQGNSA. CDR3 protein: CASSPWGGDTEAFF. CDR3 DNA: TGTGCCAGCAGCCCATGGGGGGGGGACACTGAAGCTTTCTTT.

The table lists this clonotype with a few counts. The V gene is TRBV20-1, the J gene TRBJ2-7, with no clear D. This CDR3 has 14 residues. Trimming removed 0 bases from V and 1 base from J, with 10 bases in between. Germline CDR1 and CDR2: DFQATT and SNEGSKA (reference sequence). The CDR3 nucleotides read TGCAGTGCTAGAGATCAACTTTATTCCTACGAGCAGTACTTC. Encoded protein: CSARDQLYSYEQYF.

The rearrangement uses TRBV28 and TRBJ1-5, with D possibly matching TRBD1 (6 bases). Between the trimmed V and J ends, which lost 8 bases and 5 bases, there was a span of 7 bases. The CDR3 is 11 residues long. The germline CDR1 and CDR2 sequences are MDHEN and SYDVKM. CDR3 sequence reads: CASRTDQPQHF. CDR3 sequence (DNA): TGTGCCAGCCGGACAGATCAGCCCCAGCATTTT. Full variable domain (missing parts from reference TRBV28 and TRBJ1-5): DVKVTQSSRYLVKRTGEKVFLECVQDMDHENMFWYRQDPGLGLRLIYFSYDVKMKEKGDIPEGYSVSREKKERFSLILESASTNQTSMYLCASRTDQPQHFGDGTRLSIL.

The CDR3 coding sequence is TGTGCCAGCAGTTCCCAACCCACAGGACGGTATCAGCCCCAGCATTTT. It encodes CASSSQPTGRYQPQHF. The J gene is TRBJ1-5, the V gene TRBV6-5, with D possibly TRBD1 on 5 matching bases. CDR3 length equals 16 residues. Germline V gives CDR1 MNHEY, CDR2 SVGAGI. V was clipped by 4 bases and J by 5 bases, with 18 bases between them.

This chain connects TRBV2 to TRBJ1-5, with TRBD1 matching over 7 bases. V lost 7 bases to trimming and J lost 6 bases; unmatched junction nucleotides: 12. CDR3 length: 15 residues. CDR1 and CDR2 (germline): SNHLY, FYNNEI. CDR3 residues: CASNRQGIYAQPQHF. CDR3 in DNA: TGTGCCAGCAATAGACAGGGAATATACGCTCAGCCCCAGCATTTT.

This chain links TRBV6-6 with TRBJ1-3; D is undetermined. The CDR3 contains 13 residues. The ends were cut back, 2 bases at V and 8 bases at J, with 10 bases in the middle. Germline loops: CDR1 MNHNY, CDR2 SVGAGI (reference sequence). DNA of the CDR3: TGTGCCAGCAGTTACGGGCAAGTGGACACCATATATTTT. This sequence encodes CASSYGQVDTIYF.

The rearrangement uses TRBV3-1 and TRBJ2-5; no clear D gene. Germline assignment: CDR1 LGHDT and CDR2 YNNKEL (reference sequence). This CDR3 spans 14 amino acids. The germline V and J ends were trimmed by 2 bases and 2 bases, with 9 bases remaining between them. The CDR3 sequence: CASSQRGRQETQYF. CDR3 nucleotides: TGTGCCAGCAGCCAAAGAGGACGGCAAGAGACCCAGTACTTC.

The CDR3 nucleotides are TGCAGCGTTGGCCATAGGAACACAGATACGCAGTATTTT. Translating it yields CSVGHRNTDTQYF. This chain connects TRBV29-1 to TRBJ2-3; D not certain. The CDR3 covers 13 residues. The V and J ends lost 4 bases and 2 bases respectively, with 10 bases between them. CDR1 is SQVTM, CDR2 ANQGSEA, per germline.

As for this clonotype: The germline gene is not matched at one end of the junction; a read error may be the cause. The V and J genes are TRBV7-2 and TRBJ2-1; 9 positions agree with TRBD2. The germline CDR1 and CDR2 sequences are SGHTA and FQGNSA. This CDR3 has 15 amino acids. The CDR3 region has the DNA TGTGCCAGCAAGGGAAATTTGGCGGGGGGGAATGAGCAGCTCTTC. It translates to CASKGNLAGGNEQLF.